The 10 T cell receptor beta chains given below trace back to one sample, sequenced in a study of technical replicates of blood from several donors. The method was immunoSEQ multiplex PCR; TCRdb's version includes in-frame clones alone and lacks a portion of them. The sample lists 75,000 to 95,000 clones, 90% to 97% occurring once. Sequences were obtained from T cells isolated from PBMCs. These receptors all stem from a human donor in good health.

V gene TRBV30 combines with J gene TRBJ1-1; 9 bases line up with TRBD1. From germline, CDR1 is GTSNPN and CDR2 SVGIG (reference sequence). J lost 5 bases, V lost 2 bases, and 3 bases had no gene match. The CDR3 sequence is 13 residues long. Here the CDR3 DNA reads TGTGCCTGGAGTCGGACAGGGGTTACTGAAGCTTTCTTT. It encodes CAWSRTGVTEAFF.

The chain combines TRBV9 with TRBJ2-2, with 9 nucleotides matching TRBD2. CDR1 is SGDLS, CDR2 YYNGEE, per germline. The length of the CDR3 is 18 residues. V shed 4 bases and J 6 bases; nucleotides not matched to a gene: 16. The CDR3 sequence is CASSLLSLAGENPGELFF. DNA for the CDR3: TGTGCCAGCAGCCTCCTCAGTTTAGCGGGAGAAAACCCCGGGGAGCTGTTTTTT. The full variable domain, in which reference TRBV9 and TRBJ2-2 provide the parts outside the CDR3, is DSGVTQTPKHLITATGQRVTLRCSPRSGDLSVYWYQQSLDQGLQFLIQYYNGEERAKGNILERFSAQQFPDLHSELNLSSLELGDSALYFCASSLLSLAGENPGELFFGEGSRLTVL.

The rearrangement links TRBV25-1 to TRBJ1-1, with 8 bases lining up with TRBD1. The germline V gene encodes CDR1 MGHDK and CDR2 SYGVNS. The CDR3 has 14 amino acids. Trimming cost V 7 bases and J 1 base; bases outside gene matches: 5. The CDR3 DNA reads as TGTGCCAGCATCCCGGACAGGGAGAACACTGAAGCTTTCTTT. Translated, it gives CASIPDRENTEAFF.

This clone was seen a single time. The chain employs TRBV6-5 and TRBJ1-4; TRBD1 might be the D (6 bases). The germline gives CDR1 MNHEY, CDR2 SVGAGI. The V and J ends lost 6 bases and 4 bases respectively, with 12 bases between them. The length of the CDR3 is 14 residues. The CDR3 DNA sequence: TGTGCCAGCAGCCTGACAGGAGATAATGAAAAACTGTTTTTT. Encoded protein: CASSLTGDNEKLFF.

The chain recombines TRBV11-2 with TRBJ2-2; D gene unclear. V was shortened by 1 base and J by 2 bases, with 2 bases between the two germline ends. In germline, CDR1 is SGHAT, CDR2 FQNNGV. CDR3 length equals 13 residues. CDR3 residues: CASSLANTGELFF. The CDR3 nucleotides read TGTGCCAGCAGCTTAGCTAACACCGGGGAGCTGTTTTTT.

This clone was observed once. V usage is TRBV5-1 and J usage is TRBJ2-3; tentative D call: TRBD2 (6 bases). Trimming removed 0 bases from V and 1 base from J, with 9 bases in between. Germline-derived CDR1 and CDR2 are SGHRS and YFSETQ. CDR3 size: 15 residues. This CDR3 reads CASSLGSGRTDTQYF. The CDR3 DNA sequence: TGCGCCAGCAGCTTGGGGAGCGGGCGCACAGATACGCAGTATTTT.

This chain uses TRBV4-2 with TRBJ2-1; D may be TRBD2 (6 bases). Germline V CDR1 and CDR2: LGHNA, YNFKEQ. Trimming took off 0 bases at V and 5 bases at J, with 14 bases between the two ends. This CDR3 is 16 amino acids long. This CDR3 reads CASSQDLLAFDNEQFF. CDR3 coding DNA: TGTGCCAGCAGCCAAGATTTACTAGCCTTCGACAATGAGCAGTTCTTC.

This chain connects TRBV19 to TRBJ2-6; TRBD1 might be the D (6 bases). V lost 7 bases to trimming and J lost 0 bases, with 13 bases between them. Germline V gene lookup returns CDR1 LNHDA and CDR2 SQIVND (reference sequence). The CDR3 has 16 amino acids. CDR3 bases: TGTGCCAGTATTAAACGACAGGACTCTGGGGCCAACGTCCTGACTTTC. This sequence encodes CASIKRQDSGANVLTF.

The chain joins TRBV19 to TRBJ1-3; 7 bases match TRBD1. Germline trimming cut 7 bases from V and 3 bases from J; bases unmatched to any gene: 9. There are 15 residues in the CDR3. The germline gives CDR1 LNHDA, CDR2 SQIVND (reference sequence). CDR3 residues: CASTLSTGFGNTIYF. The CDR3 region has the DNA TGTGCCAGTACACTTTCGACAGGGTTTGGAAACACCATATATTTT.

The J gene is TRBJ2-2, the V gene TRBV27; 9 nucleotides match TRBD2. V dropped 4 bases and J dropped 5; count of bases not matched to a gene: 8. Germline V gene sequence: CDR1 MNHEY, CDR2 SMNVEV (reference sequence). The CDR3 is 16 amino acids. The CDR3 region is CASSSGAGGLTGELFF. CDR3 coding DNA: TGTGCCAGCAGTTCGGGAGCGGGAGGCCTTACCGGGGAGCTGTTTTTT.